Below, one TCR beta chain is given with its context. Method: immunoSEQ multiplex PCR; TCRdb's copy keeps in-frame clones and lacks some. The sample records about 75,000 clones, approximately 97% being singletons. This sample was included in a study of technical replicates of blood from a few donors. The CDR3 extends over 14 amino acids. V lost 5 bases and J 3 bases, leaving 13 bases between the germline ends. The germline V gene has CDR1 MNHEY and CDR2 SMNVEV (reference sequence). This clonotype was obtained from a human donor in good health. Specimen: T cells isolated from PBMCs. The gene calls are TRBV27 and TRBJ2-5, with D tentatively TRBD1 (5 bases). DNA of the CDR3: TGTGCCAGCAGTCCAATAGACAGAGAAGAGACCCAGTACTTC. Its translation: CASSPIDREETQYF.